One sample yielded the 28 T cell receptor beta chains listed below, sequenced in a study of blood T cell repertoires in COVID-19. Data came from immunoSEQ multiplex PCR; TCRdb stores just in-frame clones and leaves some out. The sample shows 200,000 to 300,000 clones, just under 85% of them seen only once. Sequences were obtained from peripheral blood. These receptor sequences come from a man older than 75 with acute or convalescent COVID-19.

The rearrangement uses TRBV18 and TRBJ2-2, with D possibly matching TRBD2 (6 bases). Per germline, CDR1 KGHSH and CDR2 LQKENI. The CDR3 runs 15 residues. Trimming shortened V by 5 bases and J by 1 base, and 11 bases separated the two germline ends. The CDR3 sequence is CASSGAGMNTGELFF. For the CDR3, the DNA is TGTGCCAGCTCAGGGGCGGGGATGAACACCGGGGAGCTGTTTTTT.

The count of this clone is one. The CDR3 protein is CASSPTARAQPQHF. CDR3 nucleotides: TGTGCCAGCAGCCCGACCGCGAGGGCTCAGCCCCAGCATTTT. The chain recombines TRBV3-1 (or the pseudogene TRBV3-2) with TRBJ1-5; D not resolved. Germline V lookup: CDR1 LGHDT, CDR2 YNNKEL (reference sequence). V was clipped by 4 bases and J by 6 bases, with 13 bases between them. The CDR3 covers 14 residues.

The chain employs TRBV24-1 and TRBJ2-1; 9 bases are a match to TRBD2. The length of the CDR3 is 15 residues. Germline CDR1 KGHDR, CDR2 SFDVKD. V shed 4 bases, J shed 5 bases, and the junction held 5 bases outside the gene matches. The CDR3 is CATSEKGLAHNEQFF. The CDR3 nucleotides are TGTGCCACCAGTGAGAAGGGACTAGCCCACAATGAGCAGTTCTTC.

This clone was seen a handful of times. This chain uses TRBV30 with TRBJ1-2, with TRBD1 identical over 9 bases. V dropped 2 bases and J dropped 2; count of bases not matched to a gene: 9. CDR3 length: 16 amino acids. CDR1 is GTSNPN, CDR2 SVGIG, per germline (reference sequence). In DNA, the CDR3 is TGTGCCTGGAGTCCTCAGTGGACAGGGGAAAACTATGGCTACACCTTC. The encoded protein is CAWSPQWTGENYGYTF. Full variable domain (rest looked up from reference TRBV30 and TRBJ1-2): SQTIHQWPATLVQPVGSPLSLECTVEGTSNPNLYWYRQAAGRGLQLLFYSVGIGQISSEVPQNLSASRPQDRQFILSSKKLLLSDSGFYLCAWSPQWTGENYGYTFGSGTRLTVV.

This clone came up once. This sequence joins TRBV4-1 and TRBJ2-4; D is perhaps TRBD1 (6 bases). The germline CDR1 and CDR2 sequences are MGHRA and YSYEKL. V dropped 0 bases and J dropped 0 bases, with 15 bases sitting between them. This CDR3 contains 18 residues. This CDR3 reads CASSQERDIALAKNIQYF. In nucleotides, the CDR3 is TGCGCCAGCAGCCAAGAACGGGACATAGCCCTAGCCAAAAACATTCAGTACTTC.

This clone was seen only once. This chain links TRBV27 with TRBJ2-7; 7 bases are shared with TRBD2. Losses at the gene ends were 2 bases for V and 2 bases for J; bases not matched to a gene: 6. The CDR3 is made up of 15 amino acids. Germline assignment: CDR1 MNHEY and CDR2 SMNVEV (reference sequence). The CDR3 DNA reads as TGTGCCAGCAGTTTAGGGGCTAGCGGAACCTACGAGCAGTACTTC. It translates to CASSLGASGTYEQYF.

V usage is TRBV29-1 and J usage is TRBJ2-7; maybe TRBD2 (6 bases). V lost 8 bases to trimming and J lost 5 bases, with 13 bases between them. Germline CDR1 and CDR2: SQVTM and ANQGSEA. CDR3 length: 11 residues. Here the CDR3 DNA reads TGCAGCACACGATGGGGGGACGAGCAGTACTTC. Its protein product is CSTRWGDEQYF.

This clone was seen a single time. This rearrangement joins TRBV5-1 to TRBJ1-1; D might be TRBD1 (5 bases). This CDR3 has 14 residues. Germline assignment: CDR1 SGHRS and CDR2 YFSETQ. Trimming cost V 0 bases and J 4 bases, with 10 bases left between them. CDR3 sequence (DNA): TGCGCCAGCAGCTTGGAGGGGTGGGGCACTGAAGCTTTCTTT. Translating gives CASSLEGWGTEAFF. The full variable domain, completed using reference TRBV5-1 and TRBJ1-1, is KAGVTQTPRYLIKTRGQQVTLSCSPISGHRSVSWYQQTPGQGLQFLFEYFSETQRNKGNFPGRFSGRQFSNSRSEMNVSTLELGDSALYLCASSLEGWGTEAFFGQGTRLTVV.

The rearrangement uses TRBV6-1 and TRBJ2-7, with 7 bases that match TRBD2. The germline V gene has CDR1 MNHNS and CDR2 SASEGT. Germline trimming cut 3 bases from V and 2 bases from J; bases unmatched to any gene: 1. The CDR3 extends over 13 amino acids. DNA of the CDR3: TGTGCCAGCAGTGAGGGGGGGGCCTACGAGCAGTACTTC. Encoded protein: CASSEGGAYEQYF.

The chain has TRBV7-2 and TRBJ1-1; no firm D call. V lost 5 bases to trimming and J lost 0 bases, with 16 bases between them. CDR3 length: 16 residues. CDR1 and CDR2 (germline): SGHTA, FQGNSA. Here the CDR3 reads CASSTRRGTMNTEAFF. The CDR3 DNA reads TGTGCCAGCAGCACACGGCGGGGTACCATGAACACTGAAGCTTTCTTT.

CDR3 loop: CASSSTPQGSYEQYF. The CDR3 nucleotides are TGCGCCAGCAGTTCGACCCCACAGGGTAGCTACGAGCAGTACTTC. This chain joins TRBV5-1 and TRBJ2-7, with a possible D match to TRBD1 (6 bases). The germline gives CDR1 SGHRS, CDR2 YFSETQ. The V end was cut by 5 bases, the J end by 3 bases, with 18 bases between. The CDR3 runs 15 residues. Drawing the rest from reference TRBV5-1 and TRBJ2-7, the complete variable domain is KAGVTQTPRYLIKTRGQQVTLSCSPISGHRSVSWYQQTPGQGLQFLFEYFSETQRNKGNFPGRFSGRQFSNSRSEMNVSTLELGDSALYLCASSSTPQGSYEQYFGPGTRLTVT.

The chain links TRBV7-9 to TRBJ1-5; TRBD1 aligns across 12 bases. The V and J ends lost 3 bases and 5 bases, in that order; junction bases with no gene match: 5. The CDR3 totals 16 residues. The germline V gene has CDR1 SEHNR and CDR2 FQNEAQ (reference sequence). CDR3 bases: TGTGCCAGCAGCTTCGGGACAGGGGGCATAGATCAGCCCCAGCATTTT. This sequence encodes CASSFGTGGIDQPQHF.

V gene TRBV3-1 (or the pseudogene TRBV3-2) combines with J gene TRBJ2-7; 7 bases match TRBD2. V lost 1 base, J lost 6 bases, and 6 bases stayed unmatched. The V gene's germline CDR1 is LGHDT and CDR2 YNNKEL (reference sequence). The CDR3 is 14 amino acids. CDR3 residues: CASSQGGSSGEQYF. CDR3 sequence (DNA): TGTGCCAGCAGCCAAGGCGGGAGCTCCGGCGAGCAGTACTTC.

The chain links TRBV11-1 to TRBJ2-1, with 13 bases lining up with TRBD2. Losses at the gene ends were 5 bases for V and 0 bases for J; bases not matched to a gene: 1. The CDR3 is 16 amino acids. Germline CDR1 and CDR2: SGHAT and FQDESV (reference sequence). The CDR3 sequence: CASSRTSGSSYNEQFF. CDR3 sequence (DNA): TGTGCCAGCAGCCGGACTAGCGGGAGCTCCTACAATGAGCAGTTCTTC.

The chain has TRBV5-1 and TRBJ1-1; TRBD1 matches 10 bases. The V and J ends lost 0 bases and 1 base, in that order; junction bases with no gene match: 6. CDR3 length equals 17 residues. From germline, CDR1 is SGHRS and CDR2 YFSETQ. The DNA of the CDR3 is TGCGCCAGCAGCTTGGTGGGGACAGGGGACCCGAACACTGAAGCTTTCTTT. Its protein product is CASSLVGTGDPNTEAFF. The full variable domain, rest sourced from reference TRBV5-1 and TRBJ1-1, is KAGVTQTPRYLIKTRGQQVTLSCSPISGHRSVSWYQQTPGQGLQFLFEYFSETQRNKGNFPGRFSGRQFSNSRSEMNVSTLELGDSALYLCASSLVGTGDPNTEAFFGQGTRLTVV.

The chain recombines TRBV5-4 with TRBJ2-3; the D gene is possibly TRBD1 (6 bases). The CDR3 has 17 residues. V lost 0 bases and J lost 8, with 22 bases in between. CDR1 is SGHNT, CDR2 YYREEE, per germline (reference sequence). The DNA for the CDR3 is TGTGCCAGCAGCTTGGCCGGTACAGGGAGTGTGGCGGGTACGCAGTATTTT. Amino acids: CASSLAGTGSVAGTQYF.

This sequence joins TRBV24-1 and TRBJ1-2; the match to TRBD1 covers 8 bases. Germline V gene lookup returns CDR1 KGHDR and CDR2 SFDVKD. This CDR3 contains 15 residues. V gave up 3 bases and J gave up 6 bases; unmatched junction bases: 8. The CDR3 region is CATSDGGTGTHGYTF. The CDR3 DNA sequence: TGTGCCACCAGTGATGGGGGGACAGGTACTCATGGCTACACCTTC.

V usage is TRBV7-9 and J usage is TRBJ1-6; D ambiguous. This CDR3 contains 15 residues. Germline values: CDR1 SEHNR, CDR2 FQNEAQ (reference sequence). Trimming shortened V by 4 bases and J by 8 bases, and 15 bases separated the two germline ends. For the CDR3, the DNA is TGTGCCAGCAGCTCCCCTGACGGGAAATATTCACCCCTCCACTTT. This translates into CASSSPDGKYSPLHF.

V is TRBV15 and J is TRBJ2-3; the D is unclear. CDR1 is LNHNV and CDR2 is YYDKDF in the germline V gene (reference sequence). The V and J ends lost 9 bases and 0 bases respectively, with 13 bases between them. CDR3 size: 14 residues. CDR3 sequence: CATCRTTSTDTQYF. CDR3 nucleotides: TGTGCCACGTGTCGTACCACTAGCACAGATACGCAGTATTTT.

This chain links TRBV10-3 with TRBJ2-3, with 7 bases matching TRBD2. J gave up 5 bases and V 2 bases, and 10 bases lay outside the gene matches. Germline V gene lookup returns CDR1 ENHRY and CDR2 SYGVKD. CDR3 length equals 16 residues. CDR3 coding DNA: TGTGCCATCAGTGAGGCGGGGGTTGGGGCCGGAGATACGCAGTATTTT. It codes for CAISEAGVGAGDTQYF.

The V gene is TRBV7-8, the J gene TRBJ2-7, with TRBD1 matching 7 bases. The CDR3 spans 15 residues. The V gene end was trimmed by 6 bases and the J gene end by 1 base; junction bases not matched to a gene: 9. Germline V gene lookup returns CDR1 SGHVS and CDR2 FQNEAQ. In DNA form, the CDR3 reads TGTGCCAGCAGGTCAAGACAGGGCCAATCCTACGAGCAGTACTTC. This sequence encodes CASRSRQGQSYEQYF.

The chain employs TRBV4-2 and TRBJ2-5; TRBD2 matches at 8 bases. V shed 0 bases and J 5 bases; nucleotides not matched to a gene: 5. In germline, CDR1 is LGHNA, CDR2 YNFKEQ. This CDR3 region has 15 residues. In DNA form, the CDR3 reads TGTGCCAGCAGCCAAGATAAGCGGGAGCTCGAGACCCAGTACTTC. This translates into CASSQDKRELETQYF.

The rearrangement uses TRBV30 and TRBJ1-5, with a weak D call TRBD1 (6 bases). CDR1 GTSNPN and CDR2 SVGIG come from the germline V gene (reference sequence). The CDR3 consists of 15 residues. V shed 2 bases and J shed 4 bases, with 15 bases lying between them. The DNA of the CDR3 is TGTGCCTGGAGTCCTTCGGGGCAGGGGAATCAGCCCCAGCATTTT. Amino acids: CAWSPSGQGNQPQHF. Combining the CDR3 with reference TRBV30 and TRBJ1-5 gives the whole variable domain SQTIHQWPATLVQPVGSPLSLECTVEGTSNPNLYWYRQAAGRGLQLLFYSVGIGQISSEVPQNLSASRPQDRQFILSSKKLLLSDSGFYLCAWSPSGQGNQPQHFGDGTRLSIL.

The V gene is TRBV10-3, the J gene TRBJ2-7, with D tentatively TRBD2 (6 bases). Looked up from germline, CDR1 is ENHRY and CDR2 is SYGVKD. This CDR3 spans 14 amino acids. V lost 2 bases and J 3 bases, leaving 11 bases between the germline ends. This chain's CDR3 is CAISETSSSYEQYF. CDR3 in DNA: TGTGCCATCAGTGAGACTAGCTCCAGCTACGAGCAGTACTTC.

The rearrangement uses TRBV19 and TRBJ2-3, with 10 bases that match TRBD2. Per germline, CDR1 LNHDA and CDR2 SQIVND (reference sequence). J was trimmed by 2 bases and V by 10 bases; bases with no gene match: 12. This CDR3 comprises 16 residues. The CDR3 spells CATMGTSDRNTDTQYF. The DNA of the CDR3 is TGTGCCACCATGGGGACTAGCGACAGGAACACAGATACGCAGTATTTT.

The CDR3 reads CASSLDRGRETQYF. CDR3 nucleotides: TGTGCCAGCAGCTTGGACAGGGGGCGGGAGACCCAGTACTTC. This chain links TRBV5-4 with TRBJ2-5, with 9 bases that match TRBD1. The length of the CDR3 is 14 residues. In germline, CDR1 is SGHNT, CDR2 YYREEE (reference sequence). Unmatched junction bases numbered 2, after V lost 0 bases and J lost 5 bases. The full variable domain, rest sourced from reference TRBV5-4 and TRBJ2-5, is ETGVTQSPTHLIKTRGQQVTLRCSSQSGHNTVSWYQQALGQGPQFIFQYYREEENGRGNFPPRFSGLQFPNYSSELNVNALELDDSALYLCASSLDRGRETQYFGPGTRLLVL.

The chain joins TRBV19 to TRBJ2-1, with TRBD2 matching 11 bases. Unmatched junction bases numbered 5, after V lost 6 bases and J lost 10 bases. CDR3 length: 13 residues. Germline V gives CDR1 LNHDA, CDR2 SQIVND (reference sequence). CDR3 coding DNA: TGTGCCAGTAGCCCTGGGACTAGCGGAGAGCAGTTCTTC. This codes for CASSPGTSGEQFF.

V usage is TRBV2 and J usage is TRBJ1-1; D gene unclear. Trimming removed 8 bases from V and 3 bases from J, with 7 bases in between. Germline-derived CDR1 and CDR2 are SNHLY and FYNNEI. The CDR3 consists of 11 residues. The chain's CDR3 is CASEEYTEAFF. Written as DNA, the CDR3 is TGTGCCAGCGAGGAGTACACTGAAGCTTTCTTT.